This TCR beta chain stems from a study of T cells in Graves' hyperthyroidism and ophthalmopathy. Germline V gene sequence: CDR1 GTSNPN, CDR2 SVGIG (reference sequence). Trimming removed 8 bases from V and 8 bases from J, with 21 bases in between. The CDR3 totals 14 residues. Each diagnosis was grounded in clinical symptoms, serum thyroxine and TRAb, thyroid ultrasound, and orbital computed tomography. Broader study findings: Appearing also in blood were most of the thyroid clonotypes expanded above 0.001.

This clonotype was recorded many times. The antigen is undetermined. RNA transcripts were the template for amplifying TCR beta CDR3 regions. Carried out on the TCR CDR3, a first-round RT-PCR used the HTBI primer set. TCRdb processed the multiplex PCR reads anew with MiXCR; each CDR3 protein has one entry. Here the sample spans a few hundred thousand distinct CDR3 sequences, approximately 13% being singletons. The specimen was blood. The sequence derives from a woman in her twenties or thirties with Graves' hyperthyroidism that later progressed to Graves' ophthalmopathy. The V gene is TRBV30, the J gene TRBJ1-4; D perhaps matches TRBD1 (6 bases). The CDR3 sequence: CAGSGSQGVEKLFF. DNA for the CDR3: TGTGCCGGCTCCGGTTCACAGGGTGTGGAAAAACTGTTTTTT.